The 23 T cell receptor beta chains reported below all come from one sample, sequenced in a study of cytomegalovirus exposure and HLA in healthy donors. Vbeta (60) and Jbeta (13) primers were used in the PCR. This table comes from immunoSEQ multiplex PCR, and its TCRdb copy is limited to in-frame clones, with some not included. The sample includes approximately 110,000 clones, roughly 79% of them seen just once. The sequencing sample was made of PBMCs. These receptors were taken from a woman aged 25 to 39 in good health and CMV-seronegative.

The V and J genes are TRBV20-1 and TRBJ2-3; possible D gene TRBD2, 6 bases. V was cut by 5 bases and J by 6 bases, with 9 bases left in between. Germline loops: CDR1 DFQATT, CDR2 SNEGSKA (reference sequence). This CDR3 comprises 11 residues. CDR3: CSAAGKDTQYF. The CDR3 nucleotides are TGCAGTGCTGCGGGAAAGGATACGCAGTATTTT.

DNA for the CDR3: TGTGCCAGCAGTTCCTTAACGGGACTATACAATGAGCAGTTCTTC. It translates to CASSSLTGLYNEQFF. The chain combines TRBV6-6 with TRBJ2-1; TRBD2 matches 7 bases. Germline V gene lookup returns CDR1 MNHNY and CDR2 SVGAGI (reference sequence). The CDR3 has 15 residues. After removal of 4 bases from V and 4 bases from J, the junction contained 7 bases not matched to a gene.

In its sample, this clone was seen once. The chain has TRBV5-4 and TRBJ2-7; a possible D gene is TRBD2 (6 bases). Germline V gene sequence: CDR1 SGHNT, CDR2 YYREEE (reference sequence). Trimming left V 3 bases short and J 2 bases short, with 9 bases between. The CDR3 is 13 amino acids. The CDR3: CASSWDSTYEQYF. Here the CDR3 DNA reads TGTGCCAGCAGCTGGGACTCCACCTACGAGCAGTACTTC.

The V and J genes are TRBV7-9 and TRBJ2-5; TRBD1 matches at 8 bases. The J call is in doubt because the DNA end fits TRBJ2-7 better. The CDR3 length is 14 residues. Germline CDR1 and CDR2: SEHNR and FQNEAQ (reference sequence). CDR3 sequence (DNA): TGTGCCAGCAGTACCCCGGGACAGGTTCCCGAGCAGTACTTC. Its protein is CASSTPGQVPEQYF.

This clone was recorded a few times. The chain recombines TRBV9 with TRBJ2-5; the D is unclear. Germline-derived CDR1 and CDR2 are SGDLS and YYNGEE. The CDR3 consists of 16 residues. V shed 0 bases and J shed 5 bases, with 17 bases lying between them. The CDR3 sequence: CASSVVGSGSRETQYF. As DNA, the CDR3 is TGTGCCAGCAGCGTAGTAGGCTCAGGATCAAGGGAGACCCAGTACTTC.

This sequence joins TRBV7-3 and TRBJ2-3, with D perhaps TRBD1 (5 bases). V was cut by 4 bases and J by 2 bases, with 10 bases left in between. Germline CDR1 SGHTA, CDR2 FQGTGA. This CDR3 has 14 amino acids. The DNA for the CDR3 is TGTGCCAGCAGCTACAGGCATAACACAGATACGCAGTATTTT. This codes for CASSYRHNTDTQYF.

This clone is labeled medium-sized. V and J are TRBV10-3 and TRBJ2-7, with D maybe TRBD2 (5 bases). Germline V CDR1 and CDR2: ENHRY, SYGVKD. The CDR3 sequence is 17 residues long. Trimming stripped 0 bases from V and 0 bases from J, with 15 bases between. CDR3 coding DNA: TGTGCCATCAGTGAGTCTTTAGGAGGCTTGCCCTCCTACGAGCAGTACTTC. Translated: CAISESLGGLPSYEQYF.

The chain has TRBV7-9 and TRBJ1-1; D unclear. Germline V lookup: CDR1 SEHNR, CDR2 FQNEAQ (reference sequence). The length of the CDR3 is 12 residues. The germline V and J ends were trimmed by 2 bases and 6 bases, with 7 bases remaining between them. The CDR3 bases are TGTGCCAGCAGCTTATTGGCGGCTGAAGCTTTCTTT. This sequence encodes CASSLLAAEAFF.

This clone was observed a single time. The chain joins TRBV30 to TRBJ2-3; TRBD2 might be the D (5 bases). The ends were cut back, 1 base at V and 4 bases at J, with 12 bases in the middle. The CDR3 spans 14 residues. The germline gives CDR1 GTSNPN, CDR2 SVGIG (reference sequence). CDR3 sequence reads: CAWSALAGADTQYF. Written as DNA, the CDR3 is TGTGCCTGGAGTGCTCTAGCCGGAGCAGATACGCAGTATTTT. Combining the CDR3 with reference TRBV30 and TRBJ2-3 gives the whole variable domain SQTIHQWPATLVQPVGSPLSLECTVEGTSNPNLYWYRQAAGRGLQLLFYSVGIGQISSEVPQNLSASRPQDRQFILSSKKLLLSDSGFYLCAWSALAGADTQYFGPGTRLTVL.

On this clone: One junction end disagrees with the germline gene, perhaps due to a read error. The chain employs TRBV7-9 and TRBJ1-2; the D gene is possibly TRBD1 (6 bases). CDR1 is SEHNR and CDR2 is FQNEAQ in the germline V gene (reference sequence). The CDR3 runs to 17 residues. The DNA of the CDR3 is TGTTCCAGCAGCTCCCTAGGGGAGGGGGGCGCGGACTATGGCTACACCTTC. Protein: CSSSSLGEGGADYGYTF.

V gene TRBV6-1 combines with J gene TRBJ2-7; 7 nucleotides agree with TRBD2. Germline assignment: CDR1 MNHNS and CDR2 SASEGT. The CDR3 loop spans 14 amino acids. J gave up 6 bases and V 7 bases, and 12 bases lay outside the gene matches. CDR3 bases: TGTGCCAGCATCACGCGGGAGCTTTTCCCCGAGCAGTACTTC. Translation: CASITRELFPEQYF.

This clone was observed a single time. This sequence joins TRBV25-1 and TRBJ2-5, with TRBD2 matching over 7 bases. After removal of 2 bases from V and 5 bases from J, the junction contained 8 bases not matched to a gene. CDR3 length: 15 residues. The germline CDR1 and CDR2 sequences are MGHDK and SYGVNS. Written as DNA, the CDR3 is TGTGCCAGCAGTGAAGGGAGGGCTCTGAAGGAGACCCAGTACTTC. Amino acids: CASSEGRALKETQYF.

This chain connects TRBV27 to TRBJ2-1, with 7 bases identical to TRBD2. This CDR3 region has 17 residues. The V segment lost 2 bases and the J segment 4 bases; nucleotides outside the gene matches: 11. CDR1 and CDR2 from the germline V gene are MNHEY and SMNVEV (reference sequence). In nucleotides, the CDR3 is TGTGCCAGCAGTTTACGGGGGGTGGGCGCTAGTTACAATGAGCAGTTCTTC. Its translation is CASSLRGVGASYNEQFF.

The chain carries TRBV5-1 and TRBJ2-1; 8 bases line up with TRBD1. Germline CDR1 reads SGHRS; CDR2 reads YFSETQ. Losses at the gene ends were 6 bases for V and 7 bases for J; bases not matched to a gene: 9. The CDR3 loop spans 14 amino acids. The CDR3 here is CASNQQGGGNEQFF. The CDR3 DNA reads as TGCGCCAGCAACCAACAGGGGGGTGGGAATGAGCAGTTCTTC. Full variable domain (remainder filled in from reference TRBV5-1 and TRBJ2-1): KAGVTQTPRYLIKTRGQQVTLSCSPISGHRSVSWYQQTPGQGLQFLFEYFSETQRNKGNFPGRFSGRQFSNSRSEMNVSTLELGDSALYLCASNQQGGGNEQFFGPGTRLTVL.

The chain employs TRBV4-3 and TRBJ2-1, with 11 positions matching TRBD1. The trim removed 4 bases at V and 7 bases at J, leaving 12 bases unmatched. The CDR3 length is 17 residues. Germline CDR1 is LGHNA and CDR2 is YSLEER. This CDR3 is CASSLIGGTGGMNEQFF. In nucleotides, the CDR3 is TGCGCCAGCAGCCTCATTGGGGGGACAGGGGGGATGAATGAGCAGTTCTTC.

The V gene is TRBV27, the J gene TRBJ2-3, with D perhaps matching TRBD2 (6 bases). The length of the CDR3 is 14 residues. Germline V gene lookup returns CDR1 MNHEY and CDR2 SMNVEV (reference sequence). Trimming took 3 bases from V and 7 from J, leaving 14 bases between them. As DNA, the CDR3 is TGTGCCAGCAGTTTGAGGAGGGCCGACTATACGCAGTATTTT. Translated: CASSLRRADYTQYF.

This chain connects TRBV5-4 to TRBJ2-7; TRBD2 matches 7 bases. V was clipped by 4 bases and J by 2 bases; unmatched bases: 6. CDR1 and CDR2 (germline): SGHNT, YYREEE (reference sequence). The CDR3 extends over 14 amino acids. The CDR3, as DNA: TGTGCCAGCAGCCGCGGACTAGAGGCCTACGAGCAGTACTTC. Encoded protein: CASSRGLEAYEQYF.

A word on this clone: A read error may account for a junction end that differs from germline. This CDR3 is CASSPDSNYDYTF. The CDR3 coding sequence is TGCGCCAGCAGCCCCGACAGCAACTATGACTACACCTTC. The chain uses TRBV5-1 and TRBJ1-2; possibly TRBD1 for D (5 bases). This CDR3 region has 13 residues. CDR1 is SGHRS and CDR2 is YFSETQ in the germline V gene. Together with reference TRBV5-1 and TRBJ1-2, the CDR3 gives the full variable domain: KAGVTQTPRYLIKTRGQQVTLSCSPISGHRSVSWYQQTPGQGLQFLFEYFSETQRNKGNFPGRFSGRQFSNSRSEMNVSTLELGDSALYLCASSPDSNYDYTFGSGTRLTVV.

The V and J genes are TRBV9 and TRBJ2-1; 11 bases map to TRBD2. The V gene's germline CDR1 is SGDLS and CDR2 YYNGEE. The CDR3 runs to 15 residues. V lost 2 bases and J lost 3; bases outside the gene matches: 1. CDR3 sequence: CASSVGTSGYNEQFF. The CDR3 bases are TGTGCCAGCAGCGTCGGGACTAGCGGCTACAATGAGCAGTTCTTC.

This chain connects TRBV14 to TRBJ2-1; D gene unclear. Germline V gene lookup returns CDR1 SGHDN and CDR2 FVKESK. The ends were cut back, 6 bases at V and 0 bases at J, with 6 bases in the middle. The length of the CDR3 is 13 residues. As DNA, the CDR3 is TGTGCCAGCAGGTTGAGCTCCTACAATGAGCAGTTCTTC. This codes for CASRLSSYNEQFF.

V and J are TRBV7-3 and TRBJ2-1, with TRBD2 identical over 9 bases. CDR1 is SGHTA and CDR2 is FQGTGA in the germline V gene. After removal of 5 bases from V and 4 bases from J, the junction contained 6 bases not matched to a gene. The CDR3 has 15 residues. In DNA, the CDR3 is TGTGCCAGCAGCCTGACTAGCGGAAGGTACAATGAGCAGTTCTTC. Its protein product is CASSLTSGRYNEQFF.

This chain uses TRBV6-6 with TRBJ2-7; 7 nucleotides align to TRBD2. Germline lookup yields CDR1 MNHNY and CDR2 SVGAGI (reference sequence). This CDR3 has 16 residues. V dropped 8 bases and J dropped 5; count of bases not matched to a gene: 18. DNA of the CDR3: TGTGCCAGCGGGGACTGGGGCGGGAGCCTACGCAACGAGCAGTACTTC. Protein: CASGDWGGSLRNEQYF.

This clone was picked up a small number of times. This rearrangement joins TRBV11-3 to TRBJ1-4; 11 bases line up with TRBD1. Germline CDR1 is SGHNT and CDR2 is YENEEA. The CDR3 contains 19 residues. J gave up 0 bases and V 4 bases, and 10 bases lay outside the gene matches. The CDR3 is CASSWSGTGGRATNEKLFF. CDR3 nucleotide sequence: TGTGCCAGCAGCTGGAGCGGGACAGGGGGAAGGGCAACTAATGAAAAACTGTTTTTT.